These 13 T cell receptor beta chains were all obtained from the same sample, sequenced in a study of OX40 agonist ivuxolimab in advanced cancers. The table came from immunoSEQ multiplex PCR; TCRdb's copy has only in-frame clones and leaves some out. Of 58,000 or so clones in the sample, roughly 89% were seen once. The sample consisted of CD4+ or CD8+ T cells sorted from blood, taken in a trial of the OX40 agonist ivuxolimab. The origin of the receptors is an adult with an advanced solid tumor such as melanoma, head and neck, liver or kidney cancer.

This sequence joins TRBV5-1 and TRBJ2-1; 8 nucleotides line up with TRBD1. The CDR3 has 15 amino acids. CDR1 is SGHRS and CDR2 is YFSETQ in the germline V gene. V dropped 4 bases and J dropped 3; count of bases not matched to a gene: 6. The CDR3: CASSEDRAIYNEQFF. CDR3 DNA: TGCGCCAGCAGCGAGGACAGGGCCATCTACAATGAGCAGTTCTTC.

This CDR3 is CASGPGWGSAYNEQFF. In DNA, the CDR3 is TGTGCCAGCGGCCCGGGGTGGGGGTCGGCCTACAATGAGCAGTTCTTC. The J gene is TRBJ2-1, the V gene TRBV27, with D perhaps being TRBD1 or TRBD2 (5 bases each). This CDR3 comprises 16 residues. The V gene's germline CDR1 is MNHEY and CDR2 SMNVEV (reference sequence). Trimming pared 8 bases from V and 2 bases from J, leaving 19 bases between.

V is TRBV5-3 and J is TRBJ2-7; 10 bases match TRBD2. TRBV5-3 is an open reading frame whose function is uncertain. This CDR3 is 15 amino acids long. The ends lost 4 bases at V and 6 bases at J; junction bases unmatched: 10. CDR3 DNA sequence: TGTGCCAGAAGCATCCTAGCGGGGGACGGGCGCGAGCAGTACTTC. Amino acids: CARSILAGDGREQYF.

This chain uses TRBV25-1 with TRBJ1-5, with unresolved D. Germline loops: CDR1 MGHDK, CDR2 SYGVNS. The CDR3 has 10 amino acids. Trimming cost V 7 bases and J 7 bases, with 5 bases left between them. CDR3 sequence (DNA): TGTGCCAGCAACGGACAGCCCCAGCATTTT. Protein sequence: CASNGQPQHF.

The CDR3 DNA reads TGTGCCAGCAGTCCCGGAAGTATTGGTGTTGAGCAGTTCTTC. Protein product: CASSPGSIGVEQFF. The chain employs TRBV28 and TRBJ2-1; D call uncertain. The CDR3 loop spans 14 amino acids. Trimming shortened V by 5 bases and J by 9 bases, and 17 bases separated the two germline ends. CDR1 is MDHEN, CDR2 SYDVKM, per germline.

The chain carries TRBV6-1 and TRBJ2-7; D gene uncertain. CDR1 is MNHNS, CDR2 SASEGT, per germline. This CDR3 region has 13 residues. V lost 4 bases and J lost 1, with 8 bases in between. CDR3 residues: CASSASSSYEQYF. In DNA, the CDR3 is TGTGCCAGCAGTGCCTCGAGTTCCTACGAGCAGTACTTC.

The CDR3 spells CASSLERETGITDTQYF. For the CDR3, the DNA is TGTGCCAGCAGCTTGGAGCGAGAAACAGGGATTACAGATACGCAGTATTTT. The chain joins TRBV5-4 to TRBJ2-3; D is possibly TRBD1 (6 bases). This CDR3 spans 17 amino acids. Trimming stripped 0 bases from V and 3 bases from J, with 17 bases between. Germline CDR1 and CDR2: SGHNT and YYREEE (reference sequence).

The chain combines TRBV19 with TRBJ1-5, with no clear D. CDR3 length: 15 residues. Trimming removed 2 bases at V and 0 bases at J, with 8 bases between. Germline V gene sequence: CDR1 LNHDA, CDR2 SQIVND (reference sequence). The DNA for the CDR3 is TGTGCCAGTAGTATACTTGATTATAGCAATCAGCCCCAGCATTTT. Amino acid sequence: CASSILDYSNQPQHF.

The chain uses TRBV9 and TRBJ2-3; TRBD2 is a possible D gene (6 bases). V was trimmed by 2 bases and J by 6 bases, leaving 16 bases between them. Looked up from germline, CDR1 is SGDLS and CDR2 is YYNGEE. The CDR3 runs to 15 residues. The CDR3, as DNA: TGTGCCAGCAGCGTGCTTAGCGGTCCCGCCGATACGCAGTATTTT. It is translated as CASSVLSGPADTQYF.

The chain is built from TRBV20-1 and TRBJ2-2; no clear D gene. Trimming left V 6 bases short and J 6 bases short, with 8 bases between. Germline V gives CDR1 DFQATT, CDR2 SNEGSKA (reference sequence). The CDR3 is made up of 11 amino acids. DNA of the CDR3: TGCAGTGCAGACCTATCCGGGGAGCTGTTTTTT. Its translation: CSADLSGELFF.

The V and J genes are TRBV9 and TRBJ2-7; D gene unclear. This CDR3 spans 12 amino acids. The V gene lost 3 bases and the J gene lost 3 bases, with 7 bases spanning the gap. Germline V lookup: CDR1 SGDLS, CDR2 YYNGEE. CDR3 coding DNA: TGTGCCAGCAGCGCCGGAATCTACGAGCAGTACTTC. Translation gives CASSAGIYEQYF.

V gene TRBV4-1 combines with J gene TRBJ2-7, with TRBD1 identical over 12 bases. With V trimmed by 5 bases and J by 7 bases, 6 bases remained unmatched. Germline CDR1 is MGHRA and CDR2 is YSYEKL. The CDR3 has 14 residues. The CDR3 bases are TGCGCCAGCAGCGCGGGGACAGGGGGCGATGAGCAGTACTTC. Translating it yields CASSAGTGGDEQYF.

Here the CDR3 DNA reads TGTGCCAGTAGTATAGAGCCGGGACAGGGGGACCACGAGCAGTACTTC. It codes for CASSIEPGQGDHEQYF. V usage is TRBV19 and J usage is TRBJ2-7, with 11 positions matching TRBD1. CDR3 length: 16 residues. Germline trimming cut 0 bases from V and 5 bases from J; bases unmatched to any gene: 6. Germline loops: CDR1 LNHDA, CDR2 SQIVND (reference sequence). Combining the CDR3 with reference TRBV19 and TRBJ2-7 gives the whole variable domain DGGITQSPKYLFRKEGQNVTLSCEQNLNHDAMYWYRQDPGQGLRLIYYSQIVNDFQKGDIAEGYSVSREKKESFPLTVTSAQKNPTAFYLCASSIEPGQGDHEQYFGPGTRLTVT.